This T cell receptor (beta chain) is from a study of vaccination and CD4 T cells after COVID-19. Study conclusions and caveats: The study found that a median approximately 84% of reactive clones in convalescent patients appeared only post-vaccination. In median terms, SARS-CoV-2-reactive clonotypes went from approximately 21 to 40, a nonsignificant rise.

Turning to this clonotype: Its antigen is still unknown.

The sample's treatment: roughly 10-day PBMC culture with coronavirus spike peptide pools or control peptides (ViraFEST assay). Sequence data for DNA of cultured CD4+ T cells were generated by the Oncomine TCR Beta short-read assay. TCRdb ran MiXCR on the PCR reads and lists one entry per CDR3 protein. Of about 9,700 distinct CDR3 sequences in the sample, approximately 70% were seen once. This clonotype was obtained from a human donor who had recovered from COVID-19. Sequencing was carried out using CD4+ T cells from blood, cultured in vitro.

The DNA of the CDR3 is TGTGCCAGCAGCCCCATGGGGGCGCGGAACATTCAGTACTTC. Translated, it gives CASSPMGARNIQYF. The gene calls are TRBV6-1 and TRBJ2-4; a possible D gene is TRBD1 (6 bases). V gave up 6 bases and J gave up 7 bases, with 16 bases separating them. Germline CDR1 and CDR2: MNHNS and SASEGT. The CDR3 spans 14 residues.